Sequencing of this T cell receptor beta chain was carried out in a study of regulatory T cells in long-lasting Graves disease. Study-level points and caveats: There was favoring of TRBV28, TRBJ1-2 and TRBJ2-5 in persistent disease.

Germline loops: CDR1 SGDLS, CDR2 YYNGEE. This CDR3 spans 15 amino acids. The V gene end was trimmed by 1 base and the J gene end by 7 bases; junction bases not matched to a gene: 3. CDR3-region Arm-PCR and iRepertoire HTBI primers produced the TCR beta libraries. Via MiXCR, TCRdb re-called the multiplex PCR reads, giving one row per CDR3 protein. The sample carries about 470,000 distinct CDR3 sequences, roughly 15% recorded once. Time point meaning: newly diagnosed GD, antithyroid drugs for less than 3 months. PBMC RNA was the source of the TCR library. An endocrinology department in Xi'an, China, supplied the patients. This clonotype has only a few counts. Antigen: not known. These data also featured in a second study, about T cells in Graves' hyperthyroidism and ophthalmopathy. According to that study: Each patient was aged 18 to 65 and had newly diagnosed hyperthyroidism of under 2 months' duration.

The V gene is TRBV9, the J gene TRBJ2-2; 11 nucleotides line up with TRBD2. Sequenced material: peripheral blood mononuclear cells (PBMCs), taken at new diagnosis, from a patient treated with antithyroid drugs. The TCR originated in a man aged 40-49 years with Graves disease. The CDR3 sequence: CASSVLAGGGGELFF. The CDR3 bases are TGTGCCAGCAGCGTACTAGCGGGAGGAGGCGGGGAGCTGTTTTTT.